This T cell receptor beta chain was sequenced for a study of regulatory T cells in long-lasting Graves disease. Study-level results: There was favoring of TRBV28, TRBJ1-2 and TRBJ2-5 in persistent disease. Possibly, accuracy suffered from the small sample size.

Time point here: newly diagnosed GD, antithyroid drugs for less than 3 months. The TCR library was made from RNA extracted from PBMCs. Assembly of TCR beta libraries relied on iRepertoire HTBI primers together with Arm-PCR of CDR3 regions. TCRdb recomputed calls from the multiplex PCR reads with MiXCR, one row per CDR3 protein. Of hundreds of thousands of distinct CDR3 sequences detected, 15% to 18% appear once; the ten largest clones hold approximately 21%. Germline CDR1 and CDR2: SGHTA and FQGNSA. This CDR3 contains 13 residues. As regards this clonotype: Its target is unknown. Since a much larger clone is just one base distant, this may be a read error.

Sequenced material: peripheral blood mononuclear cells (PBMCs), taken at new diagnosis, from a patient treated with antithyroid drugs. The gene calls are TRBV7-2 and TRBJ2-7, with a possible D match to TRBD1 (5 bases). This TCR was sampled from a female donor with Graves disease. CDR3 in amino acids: CACSFVSGLEQYF. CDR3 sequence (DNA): TGTGCCTGCAGCTTCGTTTCAGGGCTCGAGCAGTACTTC.